A selection of T cell receptor beta chains follows, all from one sample in a study of patients and donors after allogeneic stem cell transplantation. From the RT-PCR reads, TCRdb called clonotypes with MiXCR, one entry per CDR3 protein. The sample lists roughly 40,000 distinct CDR3 sequences, 30% to 40% occurring once. The specimen sequenced was blood, either unsorted or a sorted T cell fraction (not recorded which). All receptors come from a human donor who was either an allogeneic HSCT recipient or a stem cell or donor lymphocyte infusion donor (not recorded which). It is not recorded whose cells these are; they may come from a transplant donor. The CDR3 runs from the conserved cysteine through the conserved F or W. D genes are given only for firm matches. Rows give clone size only sometimes, using once, few, many, or a class for an expanded clone.

d_call: .
v_call: TRBV29-1
clone_size: .
j_call: TRBJ1-5
cdr3_aa: CSVEDPPEQHF
cdr3_nt: TGCAGCGTTGAAGATCCCCCAGAACAGCATTTT

d_call: TRBD1
v_call: TRBV29-1
clone_size: .
j_call: TRBJ2-1
cdr3_aa: CSVQEGQHNEQFF
cdr3_nt: TGCAGCGTGCAAGAGGGACAGCACAATGAGCAGTTCTTC

d_call: TRBD2
v_call: TRBV5-1
clone_size: .
j_call: TRBJ2-1
cdr3_aa: CASSDRTSGSSYNEQFF
cdr3_nt: TGCGCCAGCAGCGATAGGACTAGCGGAAGCTCCTACAATGAGCAGTTCTTC

d_call: .
v_call: TRBV28
clone_size: few
j_call: TRBJ1-3
cdr3_aa: CASSSAPGAPGNTIYF
cdr3_nt: TGTGCCAGCAGTTCAGCACCAGGGGCCCCTGGAAACACCATATATTTT

d_call: .
v_call: TRBV28
clone_size: many
j_call: TRBJ1-1
cdr3_aa: CASSVGLNTEAFF
cdr3_nt: TGTGCCAGCAGTGTCGGCCTGAACACTGAAGCTTTCTTT

d_call: .
v_call: TRBV29-1
clone_size: few
j_call: TRBJ2-1
cdr3_aa: CSVEDLAVTSNEQFF
cdr3_nt: TGCAGCGTTGAAGATCTTGCGGTTACTTCGAATGAGCAGTTCTTC

d_call: .
v_call: TRBV7-7
clone_size: few
j_call: TRBJ2-3
cdr3_aa: CASSLRTGFTDTQYF
cdr3_nt: TGTGCTAGCAGCTTAAGGACGGGGTTCACAGATACGCAGTATTTT

d_call: .
v_call: TRBV25-1
clone_size: .
j_call: TRBJ1-1
cdr3_aa: CASSRDGSTEAFF
cdr3_nt: TGTGCCAGCAGTAGAGACGGGAGCACTGAAGCTTTCTTT

d_call: .
v_call: TRBV4-3
clone_size: .
j_call: TRBJ2-1
cdr3_aa: CASGAAPRAYNEQFF
cdr3_nt: TGCGCCAGCGGAGCCGCCCCGAGGGCCTACAATGAGCAGTTCTTC

d_call: TRBD2
v_call: TRBV18
clone_size: .
j_call: TRBJ2-1
cdr3_aa: CASSPQRGSYNEQFF
cdr3_nt: TGTGCCAGCTCCCCCCAGCGGGGTTCCTACAATGAGCAGTTCTTC

d_call: TRBD2
v_call: TRBV20-1
clone_size: .
j_call: TRBJ2-1
cdr3_aa: CSARGTSVGYNEQFF
cdr3_nt: TGCAGTGCTAGAGGGACTAGCGTGGGGTACAATGAGCAGTTCTTC

d_call: TRBD1
v_call: TRBV10-3
clone_size: .
j_call: TRBJ2-7
cdr3_aa: CAIRQEQGWDEQYF
cdr3_nt: TGTGCCATAAGACAGGAACAGGGGTGGGACGAGCAGTACTTC

d_call: .
v_call: TRBV27
clone_size: .
j_call: TRBJ1-2
cdr3_aa: CASSLMSSNYGYTF
cdr3_nt: TGTGCCAGCAGTTTAATGTCCTCTAACTATGGCTACACCTTC

d_call: .
v_call: TRBV7-6
clone_size: .
j_call: TRBJ2-5
cdr3_aa: CASSTQYQETQYF
cdr3_nt: TGTGCCAGCAGCACACAGTACCAAGAGACCCAGTACTTC

d_call: TRBD1
v_call: TRBV29-1
clone_size: many
j_call: TRBJ1-1
cdr3_aa: CSVRWETRGTEAFF
cdr3_nt: TGCAGCGTCCGCTGGGAGACCAGGGGGACTGAAGCTTTCTTT

d_call: .
v_call: TRBV7-6
clone_size: .
j_call: TRBJ2-1
cdr3_aa: CASSLDLRDEQFF
cdr3_nt: TGTGCCAGCAGCTTAGATTTGCGGGATGAGCAGTTCTTC

d_call: TRBD2
v_call: TRBV27
clone_size: .
j_call: TRBJ2-1
cdr3_aa: CASSLSGGSSYNEQFF
cdr3_nt: TGTGCCAGCAGTTTATCTGGCGGGAGCTCCTACAATGAGCAGTTCTTC

d_call: TRBD1
v_call: TRBV9
clone_size: .
j_call: TRBJ1-5
cdr3_aa: CASSRGPHLADSNQPQHF
cdr3_nt: TGTGCCAGCAGCAGGGGGCCACACCTTGCGGACAGCAATCAGCCCCAGCATTTT

d_call: TRBD1
v_call: TRBV6-1
clone_size: .
j_call: TRBJ2-3
cdr3_aa: CASRPGQRPSDTQYF
cdr3_nt: TGTGCCAGTCGGCCGGGACAGAGACCATCAGATACGCAGTATTTT

d_call: .
v_call: TRBV29-1
clone_size: few
j_call: TRBJ1-2
cdr3_aa: CSVERGSYTF
cdr3_nt: TGCAGCGTTGAAAGAGGGAGTTACACCTTC

d_call: .
v_call: TRBV20-1
clone_size: .
j_call: TRBJ1-2
cdr3_aa: CSARGGAAYGYTF
cdr3_nt: TGCAGTGCTAGAGGGGGCGCTGCCTATGGCTACACCTTC

d_call: .
v_call: TRBV20-1
clone_size: .
j_call: TRBJ2-4
cdr3_aa: CSARGQAKNIQYF
cdr3_nt: TGCAGTGCTAGAGGACAGGCCAAAAACATTCAGTACTTC

d_call: TRBD2
v_call: TRBV6-2/TRBV6-3
clone_size: .
j_call: TRBJ2-3
cdr3_aa: CASSFPGGPTDTQYF
cdr3_nt: TGTGCCAGCAGTTTTCCGGGAGGTCCCACAGATACGCAGTATTTT

d_call: .
v_call: TRBV29-1
clone_size: .
j_call: TRBJ2-7
cdr3_aa: CSVGDQVWSYEQYF
cdr3_nt: TGCAGCGTTGGAGATCAAGTGTGGTCCTACGAGCAGTACTTC

d_call: .
v_call: TRBV6-2/TRBV6-3
clone_size: .
j_call: TRBJ2-1
cdr3_aa: CASRREVDEQFF
cdr3_nt: TGTGCCAGCCGTAGGGAGGTCGATGAGCAGTTCTTC

d_call: .
v_call: TRBV7-6
clone_size: few
j_call: TRBJ1-1
cdr3_aa: CASSLLLGSEAFF
cdr3_nt: TGTGCCAGCAGCTTACTCCTAGGCAGTGAAGCTTTCTTT

d_call: TRBD2
v_call: TRBV4-3
clone_size: few
j_call: TRBJ2-3
cdr3_aa: CASSQTSGSSWSTDTQYF
cdr3_nt: TGCGCCAGCAGCCAGACTAGCGGGAGCTCTTGGTCCACAGATACGCAGTATTTT

d_call: .
v_call: TRBV5-1
clone_size: .
j_call: TRBJ2-7
cdr3_aa: CASSSPTGTATYEQYF
cdr3_nt: TGCGCCAGCAGCTCCCCTACAGGGACGGCAACCTACGAGCAGTACTTC

d_call: .
v_call: TRBV20-1
clone_size: .
j_call: TRBJ1-1
cdr3_aa: CSARDARMNTEAFF
cdr3_nt: TGCAGTGCTAGAGACGCACGGATGAACACTGAAGCTTTCTTT

d_call: .
v_call: TRBV27
clone_size: .
j_call: TRBJ2-7
cdr3_aa: CASSNWELTYEQYF
cdr3_nt: TGTGCCAGCTCGAACTGGGAACTCACCTACGAGCAGTACTTC

d_call: .
v_call: TRBV7-9
clone_size: few
j_call: TRBJ2-7
cdr3_aa: CASSTDSRGYEQYF
cdr3_nt: TGTGCCAGCAGCACTGACAGTCGGGGCTACGAGCAGTACTTC

d_call: TRBD2
v_call: TRBV4-1
clone_size: few
j_call: TRBJ2-1
cdr3_aa: CASSKLAGGNNEQFF
cdr3_nt: TGCGCCAGCAGCAAACTAGCGGGAGGCAACAATGAGCAGTTCTTC

d_call: .
v_call: TRBV27
clone_size: .
j_call: TRBJ1-1
cdr3_aa: CASSLTGPRGEAFF
cdr3_nt: TGTGCCAGCAGCCTAACAGGGCCCCGTGGGGAAGCTTTCTTT

d_call: TRBD2
v_call: TRBV4-3
clone_size: .
j_call: TRBJ2-2
cdr3_aa: CASSQVPRTSGSYMNTGELFF
cdr3_nt: TGCGCCAGCAGCCAAGTTCCTCGGACTAGCGGGAGTTATATGAACACCGGGGAGCTGTTTTTT

d_call: .
v_call: TRBV29-1
clone_size: .
j_call: TRBJ2-5
cdr3_aa: CSVVGRQETQYF
cdr3_nt: TGCAGCGTTGTGGGACGACAAGAGACCCAGTACTTC

d_call: .
v_call: TRBV5-1
clone_size: .
j_call: TRBJ2-7
cdr3_aa: CASSPAGIVYEQYF
cdr3_nt: TGCGCCAGCAGCCCCGCAGGGATAGTGTACGAGCAGTACTTC

d_call: TRBD2
v_call: TRBV20-1
clone_size: .
j_call: TRBJ2-1
cdr3_aa: CSARVGLDPRYEQFF
cdr3_nt: TGCAGTGCTAGAGTTGGACTAGACCCTCGGTATGAGCAGTTCTTC

d_call: TRBD1
v_call: TRBV12-3/TRBV12-4
clone_size: .
j_call: TRBJ1-5
cdr3_aa: CASSWGQDRQPQHF
cdr3_nt: TGTGCCAGCAGCTGGGGACAGGACAGGCAGCCCCAGCATTTT

d_call: .
v_call: TRBV7-9
clone_size: few
j_call: TRBJ1-1
cdr3_aa: CASSLVPVTEAFF
cdr3_nt: TGTGCCAGCAGCTTAGTCCCGGTCACTGAAGCTTTCTTT

d_call: .
v_call: TRBV6-2/TRBV6-3
clone_size: few
j_call: TRBJ1-2
cdr3_aa: CASSLTGRRGYTF
cdr3_nt: TGTGCCAGCAGTCTCACAGGGAGGCGAGGCTACACCTTC

d_call: .
v_call: TRBV20-1
clone_size: .
j_call: TRBJ2-3
cdr3_aa: CSALTPRVSTDTQYF
cdr3_nt: TGCAGTGCTCTCACTCCAAGGGTGAGCACAGATACGCAGTATTTT

d_call: .
v_call: TRBV10-3
clone_size: .
j_call: TRBJ2-7
cdr3_aa: CAIAQSHEQYF
cdr3_nt: TGTGCCATCGCGCAGTCCCACGAGCAGTACTTC

d_call: .
v_call: TRBV20-1
clone_size: .
j_call: TRBJ2-5
cdr3_aa: CSARDLPGSETQYF
cdr3_nt: TGCAGTGCTAGAGATCTCCCAGGGAGTGAGACCCAGTACTTC

d_call: .
v_call: TRBV20-1
clone_size: .
j_call: TRBJ1-1
cdr3_aa: CSASYRGQFTEAFF
cdr3_nt: TGCAGTGCTAGCTACCGGGGGCAGTTCACTGAAGCTTTCTTT

d_call: .
v_call: TRBV20-1
clone_size: few
j_call: TRBJ1-2
cdr3_aa: CSARDYGQISYGYTF
cdr3_nt: TGCAGTGCTAGGGATTACGGACAGATCAGCTATGGCTACACCTTC

d_call: .
v_call: TRBV6-6
clone_size: .
j_call: TRBJ1-5
cdr3_aa: CATSRAGNQPQHF
cdr3_nt: TGTGCCACCTCGAGGGCGGGCAATCAGCCCCAGCATTTT

d_call: .
v_call: TRBV20-1
clone_size: .
j_call: TRBJ2-7
cdr3_aa: CSARDGGYEQYF
cdr3_nt: TGCAGTGCTAGAGATGGGGGCTACGAGCAGTACTTC

d_call: TRBD2
v_call: TRBV10-3
clone_size: .
j_call: TRBJ2-1
cdr3_aa: CAISRPGLAHNEQFF
cdr3_nt: TGTGCCATCAGTCGCCCGGGACTAGCCCACAATGAGCAGTTCTTC

d_call: .
v_call: TRBV28
clone_size: .
j_call: TRBJ2-7
cdr3_aa: CASSFLREFSYEQYF
cdr3_nt: TGTGCCAGCAGTTTCCTACGGGAGTTCTCCTACGAGCAGTACTTC

d_call: .
v_call: TRBV28
clone_size: few
j_call: TRBJ2-4
cdr3_aa: CASSLARGKNIQYF
cdr3_nt: TGTGCCAGCAGTTTGGCGAGGGGCAAAAACATTCAGTACTTC

d_call: .
v_call: TRBV4-3
clone_size: .
j_call: TRBJ1-1
cdr3_aa: CASSQESGVQTAFF
cdr3_nt: TGCGCCAGCAGCCAAGAGAGTGGGGTGCAGACAGCTTTCTTT

d_call: TRBD1
v_call: TRBV5-1
clone_size: .
j_call: TRBJ1-2
cdr3_aa: CASSPDRGRINYGYTF
cdr3_nt: TGCGCCAGCAGCCCGGACAGGGGGCGGATTAACTATGGCTACACCTTC

d_call: TRBD2
v_call: TRBV12-3/TRBV12-4
clone_size: .
j_call: TRBJ2-1
cdr3_aa: CASSFIGLAVNEQFF
cdr3_nt: TGTGCCAGCAGTTTTATTGGACTAGCGGTTAATGAGCAGTTCTTC

d_call: .
v_call: TRBV5-1
clone_size: few
j_call: TRBJ2-5
cdr3_aa: CASSLGRGVLETQYF
cdr3_nt: TGCGCCAGCAGCTTGGGCAGGGGTGTATTAGAGACCCAGTACTTC

d_call: TRBD1
v_call: TRBV27
clone_size: few
j_call: TRBJ1-2
cdr3_aa: CASKQGAEGYTF
cdr3_nt: TGTGCCAGTAAACAGGGGGCCGAGGGCTACACCTTC

d_call: .
v_call: TRBV20-1
clone_size: .
j_call: TRBJ2-7
cdr3_aa: CSAKDSSSYEQYF
cdr3_nt: TGCAGTGCTAAGGACTCCAGCTCCTACGAGCAGTACTTC

d_call: .
v_call: TRBV20-1
clone_size: many
j_call: TRBJ1-6
cdr3_aa: CSAAVGGSGHSPLHF
cdr3_nt: TGCAGTGCGGCGGTGGGGGGGAGTGGCCATTCACCCCTCCACTTT

d_call: .
v_call: TRBV9
clone_size: .
j_call: TRBJ2-3
cdr3_aa: CASNKMATGTQYF
cdr3_nt: TGTGCCAGCAACAAGATGGCGACCGGTACGCAGTATTTT

d_call: .
v_call: TRBV6-2/TRBV6-3
clone_size: .
j_call: TRBJ2-7
cdr3_aa: CASSCRPPLEQYF
cdr3_nt: TGTGCCAGCAGTTGCAGACCGCCCTTGGAGCAGTACTTC

d_call: .
v_call: TRBV6-5
clone_size: few
j_call: TRBJ1-1
cdr3_aa: CASSPQRLNTEAFF
cdr3_nt: TGTGCCAGCAGTCCACAACGCCTGAACACTGAAGCTTTCTTT